This T cell receptor (beta chain) originates from a study of control samples from healthy donors and cancer patients. Profiled with immunoSEQ multiplex PCR; TCRdb holds only in-frame clones, not every one. The table records under 150,000 clones, around 90% of them present only once. This CDR3 is built from 17 residues. Germline V CDR1 and CDR2: MNHEY, SMNVEV (reference sequence). J gave up 8 bases and V 0 bases, and 15 bases lay outside the gene matches. The gene calls are TRBV27 and TRBJ1-2; 7 bases fit TRBD1. Sequenced input: blood. The TCR comes from a man aged 25-40 years in good health. The CDR3 DNA reads as TGTGCCAGCAGTTTATCGTGGGGGACAGCGGCAGGGAAGGGCTACACCTTC. Its protein product is CASSLSWGTAAGKGYTF.